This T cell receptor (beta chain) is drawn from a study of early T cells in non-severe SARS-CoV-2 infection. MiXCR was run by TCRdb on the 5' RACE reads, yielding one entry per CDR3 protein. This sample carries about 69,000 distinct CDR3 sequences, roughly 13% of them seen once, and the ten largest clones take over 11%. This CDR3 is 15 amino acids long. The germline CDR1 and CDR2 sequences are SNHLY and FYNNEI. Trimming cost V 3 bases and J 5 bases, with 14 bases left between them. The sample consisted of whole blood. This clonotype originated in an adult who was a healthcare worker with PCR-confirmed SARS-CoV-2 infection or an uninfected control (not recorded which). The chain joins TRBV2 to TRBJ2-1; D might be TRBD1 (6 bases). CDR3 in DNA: TGTGCCAGCAGTGAGTTTGGACAGAGAGACAATGAGCAGTTCTTC. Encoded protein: CASSEFGQRDNEQFF.